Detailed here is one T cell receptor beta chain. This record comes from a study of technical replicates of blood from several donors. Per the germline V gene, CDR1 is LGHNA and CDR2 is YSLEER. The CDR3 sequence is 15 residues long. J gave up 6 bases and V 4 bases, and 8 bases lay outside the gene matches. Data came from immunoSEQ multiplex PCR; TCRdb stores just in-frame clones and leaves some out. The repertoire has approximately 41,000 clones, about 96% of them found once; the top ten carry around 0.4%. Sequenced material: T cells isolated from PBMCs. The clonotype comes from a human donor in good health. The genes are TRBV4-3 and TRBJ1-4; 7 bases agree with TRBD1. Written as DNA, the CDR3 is TGCGCCAGCAGCCCCCGACAGGGCGGAGATGAAAAACTGTTTTTT. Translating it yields CASSPRQGGDEKLFF.